These 23 T cell receptor beta chains share one sample of origin, sequenced in a study of coeliac disease. The assay was immunoSEQ multiplex PCR, and TCRdb's table has in-frame clones only and misses some. This sample has approximately 3,800 clones, with around 70% found just once. Study-wide results and limits: Active celiac intraepithelial and lamina propria samples had lower TRB and TRG clonality than control samples.

The antigens for these receptors are not known. Sequenced: intraepithelial lymphocytes from the gut. The receptors were sampled from a woman aged 60-75 years with active celiac disease.

The CDR3, as DNA: TGCGCCAGCAGCCAAGGGACAGGGCCCCAGTACTTC. Protein product: CASSQGTGPQYF. V gene TRBV4-3 combines with J gene TRBJ2-5; the match to TRBD1 covers 8 bases. CDR3 length equals 12 residues. V was clipped by 1 base and J by 9 bases; unmatched bases: 1. Germline CDR1 reads LGHNA; CDR2 reads YSLEER.

The chain has TRBV4-3 and TRBJ2-7, with a tentative D call TRBD1 (5 bases). Germline V gene lookup returns CDR1 LGHNA and CDR2 YSLEER. The V end lost 2 bases, the J end lost 2 bases, and 16 bases lay between the germline ends. This CDR3 is built from 16 residues. CDR3 DNA: TGCGCCAGCAGCCAACTTCTGACAGCCCTTCCCTACGAGCAGTACTTC. This codes for CASSQLLTALPYEQYF.

The chain recombines TRBV30 with TRBJ1-5; perhaps TRBD1 as D (6 bases). V was pared by 3 bases and J by 8 bases, with 14 bases between. Germline values: CDR1 GTSNPN, CDR2 SVGIG (reference sequence). The CDR3 has 13 amino acids. CDR3 DNA: TGTGCCTGGAGCGGGGGCGGGAGGGAGCCCCAGCATTTT. It yields the protein CAWSGGGREPQHF.

V usage is TRBV7-2 and J usage is TRBJ2-2; weak D call: TRBD1 (6 bases). CDR1 and CDR2 from the germline V gene are SGHTA and FQGNSA. Deletions cut 3 bases from V and 1 base from J, with 12 bases between. This CDR3 is built from 16 residues. CDR3 protein: CASSFTGLKNTGELFF. Here the CDR3 DNA reads TGTGCCAGCAGCTTTACAGGGTTAAAGAACACCGGGGAGCTGTTTTTT.

V and J are TRBV5-1 and TRBJ2-1; unclear D gene. This CDR3 has 16 amino acids. Trimming removed 0 bases at V and 0 bases at J, with 10 bases between. Looked up from germline, CDR1 is SGHRS and CDR2 is YFSETQ. The CDR3 DNA follows: TGCGCCAGCAGCTTGGGTAACAGTTACTCCTACAATGAGCAGTTCTTC. Translation gives CASSLGNSYSYNEQFF.

The V gene is TRBV7-8, the J gene TRBJ2-1; TRBD1 might be the D (5 bases). V lost 7 bases, J lost 5 bases, and 15 bases lay in between. Germline V gene sequence: CDR1 SGHVS, CDR2 FQNEAQ. The CDR3 sequence is 14 residues long. The chain's CDR3 is CASTLGLPNNEQFF. For the CDR3, the DNA is TGTGCCAGCACGTTGGGGCTACCTAACAATGAGCAGTTCTTC.

The gene calls are TRBV2 and TRBJ1-2; no definite D call. The V end was cut by 8 bases, the J end by 0 bases, with 22 bases between. The CDR3 spans 17 residues. The germline gives CDR1 SNHLY, CDR2 FYNNEI. CDR3: CASVARRNLIANYGYTF. The CDR3 DNA is TGTGCCAGCGTGGCCAGGAGGAATCTCATAGCTAACTATGGCTACACCTTC. Drawing the rest from reference TRBV2 and TRBJ1-2, the complete variable domain is EPEVTQTPSHQVTQMGQEVILRCVPISNHLYFYWYRQILGQKVEFLVSFYNNEISEKSEIFDDQFSVERPDGSNFTLKIRSTKLEDSAMYFCASVARRNLIANYGYTFGSGTRLTVV.

This clone was found once. The chain is built from TRBV19 and TRBJ2-5; maybe TRBD2 (7 bases). There are 16 residues in the CDR3. The germline V and J ends were trimmed by 1 base and 3 bases, with 15 bases remaining between them. From germline, CDR1 is LNHDA and CDR2 SQIVND (reference sequence). CDR3 sequence: CASSIGNRGGKETQYF. The CDR3 DNA is TGTGCCAGTAGTATAGGAAATAGGGGGGGTAAAGAGACCCAGTACTTC.

The chain uses TRBV19 and TRBJ1-4, with a possible D match to TRBD1 (5 bases). Germline V gives CDR1 LNHDA, CDR2 SQIVND (reference sequence). The CDR3 is 16 amino acids. The V end was cut by 4 bases, the J end by 4 bases, with 16 bases between. The CDR3 DNA is TGTGCCAGTAGTAAGTCGGCGGGGCGAGGTAATGAAAAACTGTTTTTT. It specifies CASSKSAGRGNEKLFF. Based on the CDR3 plus reference TRBV19 and TRBJ1-4, the full variable domain is DGGITQSPKYLFRKEGQNVTLSCEQNLNHDAMYWYRQDPGQGLRLIYYSQIVNDFQKGDIAEGYSVSREKKESFPLTVTSAQKNPTAFYLCASSKSAGRGNEKLFFGSGTQLSVL.

The CDR3 DNA reads TGTGCCAGCACCCCGCACGGTTATGGCTACACCTTC. Encoded protein: CASTPHGYGYTF. The chain uses TRBV5-5 and TRBJ1-2; unclear D gene. There are 12 residues in the CDR3. V gave up 6 bases and J gave up 5 bases, with 11 bases separating them. Germline CDR1 reads SGHKS; CDR2 reads YYEKEE (reference sequence).

The rearrangement uses TRBV6-5 and TRBJ1-2; unclear D gene. The CDR3 runs to 16 residues. With 2 bases removed from V and 0 bases from J, the gap between germline ends came to 13 bases. The germline gives CDR1 MNHEY, CDR2 SVGAGI. In DNA form, the CDR3 reads TGTGCCAGCAGTTACCGAGTGGGGAGGCCTAACTATGGCTACACCTTC. Translation gives CASSYRVGRPNYGYTF.

This sequence joins TRBV7-9 and TRBJ1-4; the D is unclear. The V gene's germline CDR1 is SEHNR and CDR2 FQNEAQ (reference sequence). The V end lost 5 bases, the J end lost 4 bases, and 11 bases lay between the germline ends. The CDR3 covers 14 residues. CDR3 sequence reads: CASSPTGYNEKLFF. In nucleotides, the CDR3 is TGTGCCAGCAGCCCAACGGGATATAATGAAAAACTGTTTTTT.

This sequence joins TRBV10-3 and TRBJ2-5; TRBD1 matches 9 bases. The CDR3 runs to 21 residues. The V and J ends lost 3 bases and 0 bases, in that order; junction bases with no gene match: 20. Germline loops: CDR1 ENHRY, CDR2 SYGVKD. CDR3 bases: TGTGCCATCAGTGAATCCCCGGGACAGGGAAGGGAACTCCAGTACCAAGAGACCCAGTACTTC. Its translation is CAISESPGQGRELQYQETQYF.

This clone was observed a handful of times. The chain links TRBV29-1 to TRBJ1-1, with a weak D call TRBD1 (6 bases). The CDR3 runs 12 residues. Germline lookup yields CDR1 SQVTM and CDR2 ANQGSEA. Deletions cut 1 base from V and 11 bases from J, with 14 bases between. In nucleotides, the CDR3 is TGCAGCGTTGAAGTGGGGGGGCCCGGGGCTTTCTTT. Encoded protein: CSVEVGGPGAFF.

V gene TRBV5-1 combines with J gene TRBJ1-4, with 7 positions matching TRBD1. Per germline, CDR1 SGHRS and CDR2 YFSETQ. There are 14 residues in the CDR3. V shed 0 bases and J 12 bases; nucleotides not matched to a gene: 8. In DNA form, the CDR3 reads TGCGCCAGCAGCTTGGGGCAGGGGGAAGGGGAACTGTTTTTT. Amino acid sequence: CASSLGQGEGELFF.

The chain recombines TRBV7-9 with TRBJ2-2; D is ambiguous. Germline loops: CDR1 SEHNR, CDR2 FQNEAQ (reference sequence). The V gene lost 5 bases and the J gene lost 2 bases, with 12 bases spanning the gap. The CDR3 covers 15 residues. The CDR3 sequence: CASSPAVSNTGELFF. The CDR3 region has the DNA TGTGCCAGCAGCCCGGCGGTGTCCAACACCGGGGAGCTGTTTTTT.

The rearrangement links TRBV15 to TRBJ1-4; 8 bases map to TRBD1. CDR3 size: 14 residues. With V trimmed by 0 bases and J by 10 bases, 4 bases remained unmatched. Germline V lookup: CDR1 LNHNV, CDR2 YYDKDF (reference sequence). CDR3 sequence (DNA): TGTGCCACCAGCAGAGATCCCACAGGGGGAAAACTGTTTTTT. Translation gives CATSRDPTGGKLFF. The variable domain in full, completed from reference TRBV15 and TRBJ1-4, reads DAMVIQNPRYQVTQFGKPVTLSCSQTLNHNVMYWYQQKSSQAPKLLFHYYDKDFNNEADTPDNFQSRRPNTSFCFLDIRSPGLGDTAMYLCATSRDPTGGKLFFGSGTQLSVL.

This clone was observed once. The rearrangement links TRBV19 to TRBJ2-2, with 8 bases that match TRBD1. CDR1 is LNHDA and CDR2 is SQIVND in the germline V gene (reference sequence). The V gene end was trimmed by 5 bases and the J gene end by 4 bases; junction bases not matched to a gene: 6. The CDR3 length is 15 residues. CDR3 in amino acids: CASSVGQVTTGELFF. The CDR3 DNA is TGTGCCAGTAGTGTGGGACAGGTAACCACCGGGGAGCTGTTTTTT.

V is TRBV9 and J is TRBJ2-3, with D maybe TRBD2 (6 bases). V was pared by 3 bases and J by 3 bases, with 14 bases between. CDR1 is SGDLS, CDR2 YYNGEE, per germline. The CDR3 runs to 15 residues. CDR3 nucleotide sequence: TGTGCCAGCAGCGAGCGGGCATTTTCGACAGATACGCAGTATTTT. This encodes CASSERAFSTDTQYF.

V is TRBV5-1 and J is TRBJ2-1, with 10 bases matching TRBD1. Germline-derived CDR1 and CDR2 are SGHRS and YFSETQ. V gave up 0 bases and J gave up 9 bases; unmatched junction bases: 9. This CDR3 is built from 16 residues. The CDR3 DNA reads as TGCGCCAGCAGCTTGGCGTACATGGGACAGGGGTCTGAGCAGTTCTTC. Translating it yields CASSLAYMGQGSEQFF.

A single count supports this clone. The chain joins TRBV19 to TRBJ1-6; unclear D gene. Germline lookup yields CDR1 LNHDA and CDR2 SQIVND (reference sequence). The CDR3 runs to 16 residues. Trimming cost V 6 bases and J 2 bases, with 14 bases left between them. CDR3 region: CASRQTATTYNSPLHF. CDR3 nucleotide sequence: TGTGCCAGTAGACAAACAGCCACCACCTATAATTCACCCCTCCACTTT.

The chain is built from TRBV7-2 and TRBJ2-1, with D possibly TRBD2 on 7 matching bases. Trimming took 5 bases from V and 9 from J, leaving 14 bases between them. From germline, CDR1 is SGHTA and CDR2 FQGNSA. The CDR3 is 13 amino acids. DNA of the CDR3: TGTGCCAGCAGCCCGGGGGGCGGCCGTGAGCAGTTCTTC. It specifies CASSPGGGREQFF. The full variable domain, its missing parts supplied by reference TRBV7-2 and TRBJ2-1, is GAGVSQSPSNKVTEKGKDVELRCDPISGHTALYWYRQSLGQGLEFLIYFQGNSAPDKSGLPSDRFSAERTGGSVSTLTIQRTQQEDSAVYLCASSPGGGREQFFGPGTRLTVL.

This clone showed up just a few times. The chain combines TRBV19 with TRBJ2-1; 7 bases fit TRBD2. V dropped 5 bases and J dropped 4; count of bases not matched to a gene: 11. CDR3 size: 16 residues. The germline V gene encodes CDR1 LNHDA and CDR2 SQIVND (reference sequence). The CDR3 DNA reads TGTGCCAGTAGTGGGAGGGCGGGAGTAAGGTACAATGAGCAGTTCTTC. It specifies CASSGRAGVRYNEQFF.